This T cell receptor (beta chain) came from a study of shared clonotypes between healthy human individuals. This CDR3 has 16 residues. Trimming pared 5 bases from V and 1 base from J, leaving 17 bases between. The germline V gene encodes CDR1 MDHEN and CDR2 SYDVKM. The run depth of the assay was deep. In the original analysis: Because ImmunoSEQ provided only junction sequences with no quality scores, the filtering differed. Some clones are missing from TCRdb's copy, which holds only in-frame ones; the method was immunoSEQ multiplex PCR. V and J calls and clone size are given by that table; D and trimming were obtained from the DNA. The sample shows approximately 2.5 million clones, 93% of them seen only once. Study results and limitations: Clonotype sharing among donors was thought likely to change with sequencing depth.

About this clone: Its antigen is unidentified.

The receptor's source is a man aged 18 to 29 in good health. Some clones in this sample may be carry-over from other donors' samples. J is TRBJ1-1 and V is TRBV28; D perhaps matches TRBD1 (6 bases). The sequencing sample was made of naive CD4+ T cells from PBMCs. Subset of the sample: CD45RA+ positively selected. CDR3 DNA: TGTGCCAGCAGTAGAGGGGGGGAGGGACCGAACACTGAAGCTTTCTTT. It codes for CASSRGGEGPNTEAFF.